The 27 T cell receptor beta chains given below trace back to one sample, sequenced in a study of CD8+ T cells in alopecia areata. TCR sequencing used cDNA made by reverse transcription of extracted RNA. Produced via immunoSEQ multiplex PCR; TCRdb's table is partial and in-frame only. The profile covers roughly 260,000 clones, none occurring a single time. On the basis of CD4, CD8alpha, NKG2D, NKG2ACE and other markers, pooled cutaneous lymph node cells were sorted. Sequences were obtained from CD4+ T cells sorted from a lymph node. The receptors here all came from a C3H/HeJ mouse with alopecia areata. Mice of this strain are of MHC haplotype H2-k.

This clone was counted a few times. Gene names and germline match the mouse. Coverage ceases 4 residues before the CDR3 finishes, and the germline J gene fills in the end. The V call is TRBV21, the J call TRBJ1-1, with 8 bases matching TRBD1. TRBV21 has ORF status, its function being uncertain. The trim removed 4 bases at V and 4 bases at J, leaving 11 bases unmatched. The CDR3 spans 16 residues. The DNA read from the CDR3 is TGTGCTAGCAGTCCCCAGGGGGCGCGGGGAGCCACA. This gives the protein CASSPQGARGAT. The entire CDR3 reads CASSPQGARGATEVFF.

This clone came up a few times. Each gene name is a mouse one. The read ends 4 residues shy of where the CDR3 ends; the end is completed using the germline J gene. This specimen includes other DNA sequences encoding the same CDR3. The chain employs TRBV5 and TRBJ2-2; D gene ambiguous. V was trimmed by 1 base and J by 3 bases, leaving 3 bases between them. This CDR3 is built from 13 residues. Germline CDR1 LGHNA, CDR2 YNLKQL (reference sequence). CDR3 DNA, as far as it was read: TGTGCCAGCAGCCAAGTAGACACCGGG. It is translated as CASSQVDTG. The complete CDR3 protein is CASSQVDTGQLYF.

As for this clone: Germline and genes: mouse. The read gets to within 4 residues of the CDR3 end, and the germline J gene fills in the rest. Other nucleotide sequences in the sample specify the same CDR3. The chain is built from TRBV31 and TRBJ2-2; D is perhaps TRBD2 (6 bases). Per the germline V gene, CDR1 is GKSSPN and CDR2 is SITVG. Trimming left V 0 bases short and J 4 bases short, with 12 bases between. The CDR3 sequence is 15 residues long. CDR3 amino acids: CAWSLGGGGTGQLYF. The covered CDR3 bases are TGTGCCTGGAGTCTGGGTGGGGGAGGCACCGGG.

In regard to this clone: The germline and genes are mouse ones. The covered CDR3 bases are TGTGCCAGCGGTGATGCTGGGGTTTCAAACACCGGG. Translation: CASGDAGVSNTG. The complete CDR3 reads CASGDAGVSNTGQLYF. The chain is built from TRBV13-2 and TRBJ2-2; perhaps TRBD2 as D (6 bases). Read coverage stops 4 residues before the CDR3 terminus; the germline J gene supplies the remainder. Looked up from germline, CDR1 is NNHNN and CDR2 is SYGAGS (reference sequence). The CDR3 length is 16 residues. Trimming removed 0 bases from V and 0 bases from J, with 9 bases in between.

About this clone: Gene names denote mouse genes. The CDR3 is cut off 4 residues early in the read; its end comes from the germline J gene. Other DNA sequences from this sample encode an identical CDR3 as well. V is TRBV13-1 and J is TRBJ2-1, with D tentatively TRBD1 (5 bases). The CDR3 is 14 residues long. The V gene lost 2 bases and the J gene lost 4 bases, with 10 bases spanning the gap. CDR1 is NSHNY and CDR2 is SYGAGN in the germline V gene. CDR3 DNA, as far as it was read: TGTGCCAGCAGTGAGAGGGGTAAATATGCT. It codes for CASSERGKYA. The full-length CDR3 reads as CASSERGKYAEQFF.

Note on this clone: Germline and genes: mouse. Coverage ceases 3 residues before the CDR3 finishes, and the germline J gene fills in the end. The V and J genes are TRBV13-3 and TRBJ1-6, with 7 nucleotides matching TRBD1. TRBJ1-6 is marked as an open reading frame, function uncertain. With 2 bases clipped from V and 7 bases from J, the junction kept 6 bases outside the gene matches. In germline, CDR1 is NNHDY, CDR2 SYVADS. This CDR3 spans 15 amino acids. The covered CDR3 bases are TGTGCCAGCAGTGAAGAGGGGGCGCGAAATTCGCCC. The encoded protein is CASSEEGARNSP. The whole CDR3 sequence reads CASSEEGARNSPLYF.

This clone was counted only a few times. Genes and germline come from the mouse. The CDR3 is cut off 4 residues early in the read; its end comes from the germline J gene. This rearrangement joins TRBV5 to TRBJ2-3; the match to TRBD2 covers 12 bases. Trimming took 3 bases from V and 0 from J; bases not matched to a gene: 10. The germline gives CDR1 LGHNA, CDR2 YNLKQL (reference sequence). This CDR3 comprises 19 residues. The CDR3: CASSQPGTGGSYSAETLYF. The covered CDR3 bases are TGTGCCAGCAGCCAGCCCGGGACTGGGGGGTCCTATAGTGCAGAA.

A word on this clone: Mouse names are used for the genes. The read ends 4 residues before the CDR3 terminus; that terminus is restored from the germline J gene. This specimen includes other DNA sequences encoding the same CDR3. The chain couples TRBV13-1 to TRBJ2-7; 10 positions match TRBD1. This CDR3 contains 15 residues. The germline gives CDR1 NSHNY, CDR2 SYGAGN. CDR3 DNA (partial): TGTGCCAGCAGTGACCGGACAGGGGGGACGTAT. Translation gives CASSDRTGGTY. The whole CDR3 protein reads CASSDRTGGTYEQYF.

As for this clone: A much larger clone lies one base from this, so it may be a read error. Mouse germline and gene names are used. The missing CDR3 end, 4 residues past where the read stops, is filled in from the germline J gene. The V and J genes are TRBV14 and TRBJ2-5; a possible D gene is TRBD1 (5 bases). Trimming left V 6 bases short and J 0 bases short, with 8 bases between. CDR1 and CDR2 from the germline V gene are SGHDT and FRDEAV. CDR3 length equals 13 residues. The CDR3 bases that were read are TGTGCCAGCAAAGACAGTAACCAAGAC. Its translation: CASKDSNQD. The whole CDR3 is CASKDSNQDTQYF.

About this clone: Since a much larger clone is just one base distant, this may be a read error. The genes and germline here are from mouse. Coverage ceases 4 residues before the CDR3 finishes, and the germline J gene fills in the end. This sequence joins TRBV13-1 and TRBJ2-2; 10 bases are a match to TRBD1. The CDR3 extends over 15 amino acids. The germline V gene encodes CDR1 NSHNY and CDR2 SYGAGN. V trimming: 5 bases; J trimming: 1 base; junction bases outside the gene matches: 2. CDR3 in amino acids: CASRRDRGNTGQLYF. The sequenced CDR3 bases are TGTGCCAGCAGACGGGACAGGGGAAACACCGGG.

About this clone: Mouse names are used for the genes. The covered CDR3 bases are TGTGCCAGCAGCCGTAGACAGGGAGATAATTCGCCC. This sequence encodes CASSRRQGDNSP. Given in full, the CDR3 is CASSRRQGDNSPLYF. The chain recombines TRBV19 with TRBJ1-6, with TRBD1 matching over 7 bases. The read ends 3 residues early relative to the CDR3; the germline J gene fills the gap. TRBJ1-6 is given ORF status, its function remaining uncertain. The germline gives CDR1 FNHDT, CDR2 SITEND (reference sequence). V shed 5 bases, J shed 5 bases, and the junction held 7 bases outside the gene matches. The CDR3 totals 15 residues.

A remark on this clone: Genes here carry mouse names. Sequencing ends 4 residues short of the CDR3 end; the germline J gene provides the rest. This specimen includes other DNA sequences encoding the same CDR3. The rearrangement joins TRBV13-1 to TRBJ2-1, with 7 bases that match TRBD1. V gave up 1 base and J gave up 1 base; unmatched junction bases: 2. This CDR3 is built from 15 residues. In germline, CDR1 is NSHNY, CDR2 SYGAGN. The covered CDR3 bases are TGTGCCAGCAGTGATCCGGGACAGAACTATGCT. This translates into CASSDPGQNYA. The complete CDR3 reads CASSDPGQNYAEQFF.

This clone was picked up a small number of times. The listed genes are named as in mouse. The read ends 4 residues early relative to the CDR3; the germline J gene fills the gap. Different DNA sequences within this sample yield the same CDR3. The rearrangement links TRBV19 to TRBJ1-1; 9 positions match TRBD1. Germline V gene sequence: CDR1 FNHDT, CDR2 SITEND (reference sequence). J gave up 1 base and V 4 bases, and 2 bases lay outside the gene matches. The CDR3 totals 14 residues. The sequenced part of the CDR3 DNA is TGTGCCAGCAGTCCGGGACAGGGGAACACA. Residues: CASSPGQGNT. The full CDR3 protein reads CASSPGQGNTEVFF.

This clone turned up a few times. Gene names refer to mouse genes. The DNA read from the CDR3 is TGTGCCAGCAGGAGGGGGCTCGACTCC. Amino acid sequence: CASRRGLDS. The CDR3 reads in full as CASRRGLDSDYTF. The V call is TRBV13-3, the J call TRBJ1-2; 7 bases match TRBD1. The CDR3 is cut off 4 residues early in the read; its end comes from the germline J gene. The V and J ends lost 5 bases and 3 bases, in that order; junction bases with no gene match: 4. The CDR3 totals 13 residues. In germline, CDR1 is NNHDY, CDR2 SYVADS.

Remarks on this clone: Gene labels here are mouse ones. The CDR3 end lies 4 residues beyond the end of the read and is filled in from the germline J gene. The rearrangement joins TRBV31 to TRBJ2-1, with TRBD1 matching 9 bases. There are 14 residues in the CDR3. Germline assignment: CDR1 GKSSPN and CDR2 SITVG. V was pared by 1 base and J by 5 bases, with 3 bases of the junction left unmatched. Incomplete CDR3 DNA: TGTGCCTGGAGTCCGGGACAGGGACATGCT. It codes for CAWSPGQGHA. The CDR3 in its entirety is CAWSPGQGHAEQFF. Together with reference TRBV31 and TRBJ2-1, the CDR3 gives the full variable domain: AQTIHQWPVAEIKAVGSPLSLGCTIKGKSSPNLYWYWQATGGTLQQLFYSITVGQVESVVQLNLSASRPKDDQFILSTEKLLLSHSGFYLCAWSPGQGHAEQFFGPGTRLTVL.

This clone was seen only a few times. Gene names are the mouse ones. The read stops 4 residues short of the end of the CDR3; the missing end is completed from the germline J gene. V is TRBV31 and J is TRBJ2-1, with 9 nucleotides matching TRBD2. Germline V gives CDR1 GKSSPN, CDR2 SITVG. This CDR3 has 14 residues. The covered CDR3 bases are TGTGCCTGGAGTCTAGGAACTGGGGGGACT. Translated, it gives CAWSLGTGGT. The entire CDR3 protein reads CAWSLGTGGTEQFF.

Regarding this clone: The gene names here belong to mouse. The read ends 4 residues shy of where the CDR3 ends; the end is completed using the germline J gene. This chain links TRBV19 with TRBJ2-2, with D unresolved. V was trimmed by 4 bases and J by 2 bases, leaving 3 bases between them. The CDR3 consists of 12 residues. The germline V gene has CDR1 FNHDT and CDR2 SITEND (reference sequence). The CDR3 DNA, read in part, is TGTGCCAGCAGTCATAACACCGGG. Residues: CASSHNTG. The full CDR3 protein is CASSHNTGQLYF.

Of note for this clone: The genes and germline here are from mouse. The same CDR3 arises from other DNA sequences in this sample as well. The CDR3 bases that were read are TGTGCCAGCAGCACTGGGGGGGCTAGTGCAGAA. Translating it yields CASSTGGASAE. The entire CDR3 protein reads CASSTGGASAETLYF. This chain connects TRBV13-3 to TRBJ2-3, with 11 bases that match TRBD2. The read comes to an end 4 residues before the CDR3 does, leaving the germline J gene to fill in the end. Germline V gene sequence: CDR1 NNHDY, CDR2 SYVADS. The CDR3 runs 15 residues. V dropped 5 bases and J dropped 0; count of bases not matched to a gene: 2.

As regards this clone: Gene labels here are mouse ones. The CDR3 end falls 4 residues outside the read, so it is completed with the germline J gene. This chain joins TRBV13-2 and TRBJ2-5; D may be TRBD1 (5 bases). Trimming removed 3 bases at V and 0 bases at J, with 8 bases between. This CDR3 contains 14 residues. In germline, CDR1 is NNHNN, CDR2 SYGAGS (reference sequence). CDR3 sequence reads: CASGVGQNQDTQYF. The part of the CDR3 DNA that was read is TGTGCCAGCGGTGTCGGACAAAACCAAGAC.

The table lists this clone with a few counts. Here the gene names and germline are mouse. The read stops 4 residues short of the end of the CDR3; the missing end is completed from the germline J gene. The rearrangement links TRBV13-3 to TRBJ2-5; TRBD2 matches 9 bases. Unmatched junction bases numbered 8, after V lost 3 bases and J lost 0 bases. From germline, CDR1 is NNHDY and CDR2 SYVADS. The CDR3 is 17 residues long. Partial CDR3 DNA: TGTGCCAGCAGTGCCCCGGGACTGGGAGATAACCAAGAC. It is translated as CASSAPGLGDNQD. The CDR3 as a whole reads CASSAPGLGDNQDTQYF.

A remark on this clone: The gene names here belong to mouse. The DNA read from the CDR3 is TGCACCTGCAGTGCAGATGCAGGGGTGGACTCC. Translation gives CTCSADAGVDS. The whole CDR3 protein reads CTCSADAGVDSDYTF. This rearrangement joins TRBV1 to TRBJ1-2; tentative D call: TRBD1 (6 bases). Sequencing ends 4 residues short of the CDR3 end; the germline J gene provides the rest. Trimming shortened V by 0 bases and J by 3 bases, and 11 bases separated the two germline ends. The germline V gene has CDR1 NSQYPW and CDR2 LRSPGD (reference sequence). The CDR3 loop spans 15 amino acids.

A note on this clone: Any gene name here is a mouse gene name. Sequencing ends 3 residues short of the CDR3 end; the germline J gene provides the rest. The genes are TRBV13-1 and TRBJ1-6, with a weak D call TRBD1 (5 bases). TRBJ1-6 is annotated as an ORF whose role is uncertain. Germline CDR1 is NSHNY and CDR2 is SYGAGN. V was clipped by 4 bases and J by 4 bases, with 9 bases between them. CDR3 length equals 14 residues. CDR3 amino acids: CASSPGTYNSPLYF. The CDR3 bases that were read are TGTGCCAGCAGTCCCGGGACTTATAATTCGCCC.

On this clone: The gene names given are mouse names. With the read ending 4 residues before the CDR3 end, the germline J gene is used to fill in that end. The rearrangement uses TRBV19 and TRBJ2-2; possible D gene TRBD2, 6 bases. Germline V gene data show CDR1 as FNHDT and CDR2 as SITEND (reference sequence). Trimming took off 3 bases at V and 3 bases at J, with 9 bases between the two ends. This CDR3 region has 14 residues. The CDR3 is CASSNTGHTGQLYF. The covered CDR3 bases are TGTGCCAGCAGTAACACTGGGCACACCGGG.

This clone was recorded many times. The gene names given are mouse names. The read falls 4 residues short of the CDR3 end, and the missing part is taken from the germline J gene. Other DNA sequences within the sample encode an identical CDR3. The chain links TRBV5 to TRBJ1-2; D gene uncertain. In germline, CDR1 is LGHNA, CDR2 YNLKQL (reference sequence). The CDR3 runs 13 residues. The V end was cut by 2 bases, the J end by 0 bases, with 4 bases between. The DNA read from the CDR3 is TGTGCCAGCAGCCAAACAACAAACTCC. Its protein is CASSQTTNS. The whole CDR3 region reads CASSQTTNSDYTF.

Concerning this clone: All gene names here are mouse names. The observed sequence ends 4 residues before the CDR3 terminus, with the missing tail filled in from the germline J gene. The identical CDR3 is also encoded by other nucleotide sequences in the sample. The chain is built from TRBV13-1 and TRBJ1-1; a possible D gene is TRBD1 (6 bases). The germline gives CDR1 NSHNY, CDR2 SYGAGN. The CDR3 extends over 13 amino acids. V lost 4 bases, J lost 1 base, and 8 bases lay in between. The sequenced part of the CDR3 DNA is TGTGCCAGCAGTAGGGGGGGGAACACA. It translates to CASSRGGNT. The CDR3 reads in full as CASSRGGNTEVFF.

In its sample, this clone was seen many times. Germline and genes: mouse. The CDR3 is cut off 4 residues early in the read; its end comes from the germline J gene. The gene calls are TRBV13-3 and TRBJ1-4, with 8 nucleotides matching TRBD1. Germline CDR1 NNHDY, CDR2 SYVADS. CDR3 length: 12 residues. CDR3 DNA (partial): TGTGCCAGCAGCGGACAGGGCGAA. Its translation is CASSGQGE. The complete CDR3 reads CASSGQGERLFF. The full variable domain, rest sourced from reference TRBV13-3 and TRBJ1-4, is EAAVTQSPRSKVAVTGGKVTLSCHQTNNHDYMYWYRQDTGHGLRLIHYSYVADSTEKGDIPDGYKASRPSQENFSLILELASLSQTAVYFCASSGQGERLFFGHGTKLSVL.

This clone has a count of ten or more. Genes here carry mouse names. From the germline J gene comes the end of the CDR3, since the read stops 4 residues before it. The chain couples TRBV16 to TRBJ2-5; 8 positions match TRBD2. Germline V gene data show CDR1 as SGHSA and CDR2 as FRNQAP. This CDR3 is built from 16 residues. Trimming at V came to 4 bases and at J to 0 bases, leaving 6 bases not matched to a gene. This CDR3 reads CASSYIGGDNQDTQYF. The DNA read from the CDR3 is TGTGCAAGCAGCTACATTGGGGGGGATAACCAAGAC.